This TCR beta chain derives from a study of T cell repertoires in cytomegalovirus infection. In the study overall: CMV epitopes used comprised recently identified HLA-C-restricted ones and well-studied HLA-B-restricted ones. Matching HLA type, along with CMV infection, was indicated by public TCR beta signatures. General study results and limits: Ex vivo, HLA-C-restricted CMV-specific TCR beta clonotypes prevailed over the rest of the response.

In germline, CDR1 is SGHTA, CDR2 FQGNSA. CDR3 size: 15 residues. Trimming took off 1 base at V and 4 bases at J, with 11 bases between the two ends. TCRdb independently ran MiXCR on the reads; one entry per CDR3 protein. Among about 400,000 distinct CDR3 sequences listed, about 35% were seen once. This clonotype was seen only a few times. Its antigen is as yet unknown. This TCR came from a human donor in good health (CMV status not recorded). Some clones in this sample may be carry-over from other donors' samples. This specimen consisted of cultured PBMCs, obtained from culture after CMV antigen stimulation. The chain is built from TRBV7-2 and TRBJ1-3, with D uncertain. In DNA, the CDR3 is TGTGCCAGCAGCTTAGATGGGGTTTCGGGAAACACCATATATTTT. It specifies CASSLDGVSGNTIYF.